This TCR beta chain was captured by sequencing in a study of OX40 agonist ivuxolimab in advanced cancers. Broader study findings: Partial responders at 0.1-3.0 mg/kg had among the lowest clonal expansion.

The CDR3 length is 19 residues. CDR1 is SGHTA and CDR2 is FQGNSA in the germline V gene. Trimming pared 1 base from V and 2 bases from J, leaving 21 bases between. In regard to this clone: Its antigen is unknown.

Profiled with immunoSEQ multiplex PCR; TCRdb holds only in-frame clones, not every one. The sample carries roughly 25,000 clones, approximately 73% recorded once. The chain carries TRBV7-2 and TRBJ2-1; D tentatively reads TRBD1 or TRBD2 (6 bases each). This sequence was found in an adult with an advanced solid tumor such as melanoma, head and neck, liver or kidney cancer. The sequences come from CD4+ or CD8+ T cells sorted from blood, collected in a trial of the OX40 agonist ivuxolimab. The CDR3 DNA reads TGTGCCAGCAGCTTAGGAATCGGACGTGACCGGGGGCCCTACAATGAGCAGTTCTTC. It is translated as CASSLGIGRDRGPYNEQFF. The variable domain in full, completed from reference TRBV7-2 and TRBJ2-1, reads GAGVSQSPSNKVTEKGKDVELRCDPISGHTALYWYRQSLGQGLEFLIYFQGNSAPDKSGLPSDRFSAERTGGSVSTLTIQRTQQEDSAVYLCASSLGIGRDRGPYNEQFFGPGTRLTVL.